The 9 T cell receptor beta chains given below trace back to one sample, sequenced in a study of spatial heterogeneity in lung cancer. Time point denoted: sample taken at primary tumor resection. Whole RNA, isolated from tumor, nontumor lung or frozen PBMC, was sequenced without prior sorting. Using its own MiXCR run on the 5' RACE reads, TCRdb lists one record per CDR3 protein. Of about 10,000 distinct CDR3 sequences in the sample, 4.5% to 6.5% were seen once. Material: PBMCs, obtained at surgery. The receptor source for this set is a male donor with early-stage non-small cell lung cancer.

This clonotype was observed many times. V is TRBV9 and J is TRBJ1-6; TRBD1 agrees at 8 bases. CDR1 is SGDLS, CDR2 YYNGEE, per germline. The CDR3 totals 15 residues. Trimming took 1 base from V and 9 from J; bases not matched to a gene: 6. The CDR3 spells CASSVSEQGGSPLHF. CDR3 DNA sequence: TGTGCCAGCAGCGTATCGGAACAGGGGGGTTCACCCCTCCACTTT.

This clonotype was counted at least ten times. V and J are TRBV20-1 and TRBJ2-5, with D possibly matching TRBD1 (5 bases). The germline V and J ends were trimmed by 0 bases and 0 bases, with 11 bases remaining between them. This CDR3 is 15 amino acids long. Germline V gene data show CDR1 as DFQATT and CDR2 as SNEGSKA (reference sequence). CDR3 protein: CSARDGAGDQETQYF. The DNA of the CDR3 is TGCAGTGCTAGAGATGGGGCTGGGGACCAAGAGACCCAGTACTTC.

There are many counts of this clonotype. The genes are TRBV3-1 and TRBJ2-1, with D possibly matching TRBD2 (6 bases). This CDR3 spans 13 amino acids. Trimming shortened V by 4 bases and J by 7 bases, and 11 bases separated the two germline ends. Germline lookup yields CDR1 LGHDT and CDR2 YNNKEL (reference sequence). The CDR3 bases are TGTGCCAGCAGCCGTTGGACTACTAATGAGCAGTTCTTC. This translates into CASSRWTTNEQFF.

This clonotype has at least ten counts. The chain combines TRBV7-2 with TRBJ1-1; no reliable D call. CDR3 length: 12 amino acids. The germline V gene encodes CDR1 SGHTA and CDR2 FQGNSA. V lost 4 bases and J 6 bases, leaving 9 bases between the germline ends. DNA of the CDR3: TGTGCCAGCAGCTCCCTCTCACCTGAAGCTTTCTTT. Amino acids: CASSSLSPEAFF.

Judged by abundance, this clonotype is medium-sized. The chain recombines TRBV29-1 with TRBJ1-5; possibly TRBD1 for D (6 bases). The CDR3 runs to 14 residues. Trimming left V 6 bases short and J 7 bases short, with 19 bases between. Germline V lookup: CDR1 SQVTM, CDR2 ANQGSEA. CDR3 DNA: TGCAGCGTGCCGGGCGGGGGGCCGGGACAGCCCCAGCATTTT. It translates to CSVPGGGPGQPQHF.

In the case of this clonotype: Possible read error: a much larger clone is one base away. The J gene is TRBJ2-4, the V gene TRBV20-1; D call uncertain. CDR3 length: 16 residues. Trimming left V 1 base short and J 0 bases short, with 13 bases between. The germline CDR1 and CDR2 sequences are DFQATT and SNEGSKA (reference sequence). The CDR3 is CSARANVGIAKNIQYF. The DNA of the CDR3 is TGCAGTGCTAGAGCGAACGTGGGGATAGCCAAAAACATTCAGTACTTC.

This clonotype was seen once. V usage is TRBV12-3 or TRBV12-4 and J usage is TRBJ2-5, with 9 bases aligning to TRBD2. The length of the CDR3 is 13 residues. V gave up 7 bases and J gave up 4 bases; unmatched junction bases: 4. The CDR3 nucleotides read TGTGCCAGCACAGGACTAGCGCGAGAGACCCAGTACTTC. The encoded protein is CASTGLARETQYF.

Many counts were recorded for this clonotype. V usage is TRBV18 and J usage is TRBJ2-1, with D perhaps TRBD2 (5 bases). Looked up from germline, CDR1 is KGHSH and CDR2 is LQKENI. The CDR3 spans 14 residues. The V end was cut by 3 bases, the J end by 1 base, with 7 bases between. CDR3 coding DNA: TGTGCCAGCTCACCCAGCGGATCCTACAATGAGCAGTTCTTC. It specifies CASSPSGSYNEQFF. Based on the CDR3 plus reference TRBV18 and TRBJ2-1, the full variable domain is NAGVMQNPRHLVRRRGQEARLRCSPMKGHSHVYWYRQLPEEGLKFMVYLQKENIIDESGMPKERFSAEFPKEGPSILRIQQVVRGDSAAYFCASSPSGSYNEQFFGPGTRLTVL.

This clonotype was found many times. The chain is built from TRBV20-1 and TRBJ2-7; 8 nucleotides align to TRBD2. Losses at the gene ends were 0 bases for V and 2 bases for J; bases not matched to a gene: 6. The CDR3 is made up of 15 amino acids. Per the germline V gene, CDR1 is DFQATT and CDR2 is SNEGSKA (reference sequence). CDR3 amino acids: CSARERTSRPYEQYF. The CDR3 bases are TGCAGTGCTAGAGAACGGACTAGCCGACCCTACGAGCAGTACTTC.